This T cell receptor (beta chain) was sequenced during a study of T cell repertoires in cytomegalovirus infection. As for the study in general: It can be stated that public TCR beta signatures indicated CMV infection as well as a matching HLA type. Study outcomes and limitations: CMV-specific TCR beta clonotypes restricted by HLA-C were the ones dominating the ex vivo response. Cumulated frequencies of public TCR beta families served to identify carriers of CMV plus the relevant HLA.

Each CDR3 protein is one row after TCRdb ran MiXCR on the reads. The sample holds about 140,000 distinct CDR3 sequences; 5.5% to 8% are singletons and the top ten take approximately 19%. Details on this clonotype: The antigen remains unidentified.

The TCR originated in a human donor in good health (CMV status not recorded). Some clones in this sample may be carry-over from other donors' samples. The sequenced material came from PBMCs.

This CDR3 reads CASSLPTTESETQYF. As DNA, the CDR3 is TGTGCCAGCAGCCTTCCCACGACTGAATCGGAGACCCAGTACTTC. The J gene is TRBJ2-5, the V gene TRBV5-4, with D unclear. Germline loops: CDR1 SGHNT, CDR2 YYREEE (reference sequence). CDR3 size: 15 residues. Trimming pared 4 bases from V and 5 bases from J, leaving 18 bases between.